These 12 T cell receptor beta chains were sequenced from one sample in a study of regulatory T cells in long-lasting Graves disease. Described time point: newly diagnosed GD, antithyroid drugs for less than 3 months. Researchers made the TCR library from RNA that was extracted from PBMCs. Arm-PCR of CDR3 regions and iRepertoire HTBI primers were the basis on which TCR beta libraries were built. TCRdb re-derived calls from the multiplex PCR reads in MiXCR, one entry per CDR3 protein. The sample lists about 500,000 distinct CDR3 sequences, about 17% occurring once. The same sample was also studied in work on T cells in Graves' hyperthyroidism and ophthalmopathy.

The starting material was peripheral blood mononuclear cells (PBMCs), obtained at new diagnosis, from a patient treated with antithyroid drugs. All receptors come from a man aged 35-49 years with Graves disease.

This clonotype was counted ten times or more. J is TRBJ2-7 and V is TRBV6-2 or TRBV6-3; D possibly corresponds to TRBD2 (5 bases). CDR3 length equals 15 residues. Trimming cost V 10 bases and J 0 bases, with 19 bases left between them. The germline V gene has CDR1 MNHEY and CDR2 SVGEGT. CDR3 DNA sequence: TGTGCCACCTACCCGAGCGGAGGCGGCTCCTACGAGCAGTACTTC. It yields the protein CATYPSGGGSYEQYF.

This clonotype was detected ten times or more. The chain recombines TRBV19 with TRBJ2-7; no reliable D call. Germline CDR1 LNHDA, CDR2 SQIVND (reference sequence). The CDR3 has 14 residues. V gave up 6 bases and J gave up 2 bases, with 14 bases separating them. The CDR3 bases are TGTGCCAGTAGGGCCGGACGTGGGCCCTACGAGCAGTACTTC. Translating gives CASRAGRGPYEQYF.

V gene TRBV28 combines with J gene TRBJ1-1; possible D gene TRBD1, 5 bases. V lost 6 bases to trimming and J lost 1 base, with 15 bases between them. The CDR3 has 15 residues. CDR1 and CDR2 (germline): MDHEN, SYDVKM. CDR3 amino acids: CASSLSLGGNTEAFF. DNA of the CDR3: TGTGCCAGCAGCCTATCCCTGGGGGGGAACACTGAAGCTTTCTTT.

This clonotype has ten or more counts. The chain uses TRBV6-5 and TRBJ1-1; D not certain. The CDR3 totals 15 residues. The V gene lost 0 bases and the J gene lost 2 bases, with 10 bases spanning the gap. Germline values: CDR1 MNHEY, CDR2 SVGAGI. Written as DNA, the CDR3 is TGTGCCAGCAGTTACTCGAATGCAGCAAACACTGAAGCTTTCTTT. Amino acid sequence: CASSYSNAANTEAFF.

The CDR3 bases are TGTGCCAGCAGCCAAGTGAATTCCAGAGGGCCGACGTACCAAGAGACCCAGTACTTC. Amino acid sequence: CASSQVNSRGPTYQETQYF. The V call is TRBV3-1, the J call TRBJ2-5; tentative D call: TRBD2 (5 bases). Trimming pared 1 base from V and 0 bases from J, leaving 21 bases between. CDR3 size: 19 residues. Per germline, CDR1 LGHDT and CDR2 YNNKEL (reference sequence).

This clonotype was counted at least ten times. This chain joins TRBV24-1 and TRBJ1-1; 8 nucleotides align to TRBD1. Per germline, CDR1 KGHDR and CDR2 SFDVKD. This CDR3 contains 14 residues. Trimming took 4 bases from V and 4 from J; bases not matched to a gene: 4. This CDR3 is CATSDRTGSTEAFF. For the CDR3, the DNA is TGTGCCACCAGTGACCGGACAGGGAGCACTGAAGCTTTCTTT.

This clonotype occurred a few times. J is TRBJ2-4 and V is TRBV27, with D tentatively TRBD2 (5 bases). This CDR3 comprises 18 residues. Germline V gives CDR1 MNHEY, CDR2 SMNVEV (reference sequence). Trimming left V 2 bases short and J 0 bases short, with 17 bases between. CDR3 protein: CASSLVAGDPKAKNIQYF. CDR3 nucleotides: TGTGCCAGCAGTTTAGTTGCGGGTGATCCGAAAGCCAAAAACATTCAGTACTTC.

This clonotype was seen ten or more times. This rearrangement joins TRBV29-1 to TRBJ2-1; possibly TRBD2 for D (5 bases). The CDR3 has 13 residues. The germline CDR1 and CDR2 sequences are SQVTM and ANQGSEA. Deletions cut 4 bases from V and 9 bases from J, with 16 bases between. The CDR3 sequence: CSVGTSYYVEQFF. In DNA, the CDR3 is TGCAGCGTTGGAACTAGTTACTACGTTGAGCAGTTCTTC.

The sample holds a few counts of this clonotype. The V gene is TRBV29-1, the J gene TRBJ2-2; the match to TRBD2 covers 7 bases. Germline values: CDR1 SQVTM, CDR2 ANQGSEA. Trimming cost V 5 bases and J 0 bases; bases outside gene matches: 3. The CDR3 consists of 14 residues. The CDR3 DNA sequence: TGCAGCGTTTTGCGGGAGACGAACACCGGGGAGCTGTTTTTT. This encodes CSVLRETNTGELFF.

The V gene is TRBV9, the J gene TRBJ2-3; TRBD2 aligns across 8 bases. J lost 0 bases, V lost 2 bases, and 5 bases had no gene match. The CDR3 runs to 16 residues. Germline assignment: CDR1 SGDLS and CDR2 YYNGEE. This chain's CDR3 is CASSVPAGASTDTQYF. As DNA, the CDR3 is TGTGCCAGCAGCGTCCCAGCGGGAGCGAGCACAGATACGCAGTATTTT. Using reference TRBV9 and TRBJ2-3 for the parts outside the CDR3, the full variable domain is DSGVTQTPKHLITATGQRVTLRCSPRSGDLSVYWYQQSLDQGLQFLIQYYNGEERAKGNILERFSAQQFPDLHSELNLSSLELGDSALYFCASSVPAGASTDTQYFGPGTRLTVL.

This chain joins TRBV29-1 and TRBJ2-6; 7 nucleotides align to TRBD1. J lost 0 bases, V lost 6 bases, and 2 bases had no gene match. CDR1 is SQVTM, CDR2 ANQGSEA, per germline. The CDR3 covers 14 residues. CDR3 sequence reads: CSVGQPSGANVLTF. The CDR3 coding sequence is TGCAGCGTGGGACAGCCCTCTGGGGCCAACGTCCTGACTTTC.

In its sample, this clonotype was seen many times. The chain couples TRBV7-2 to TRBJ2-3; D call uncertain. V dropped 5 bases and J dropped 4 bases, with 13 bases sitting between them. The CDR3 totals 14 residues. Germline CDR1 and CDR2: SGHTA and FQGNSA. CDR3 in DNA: TGTGCCAGCAGCCTCCCGGCCTCGCCAGATACGCAGTATTTT. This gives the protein CASSLPASPDTQYF.